These 13 T cell receptor beta chains originate from one sample sequenced in a study of blood T cell repertoires in COVID-19. Profiled with immunoSEQ multiplex PCR; TCRdb holds only in-frame clones, not every one. The sample holds roughly 130,000 clones; approximately 84% are singletons and the top ten take 5% to 6%. The specimen sequenced was PBMCs or T cells enriched from blood (not recorded which). These receptors were collected from a man aged 35-49 years with acute COVID-19.

The gene calls are TRBV19 and TRBJ1-4; 7 bases are a match to TRBD1. The CDR3 covers 14 residues. CDR1 LNHDA and CDR2 SQIVND come from the germline V gene (reference sequence). Unmatched junction bases numbered 3, after V lost 3 bases and J lost 5 bases. The DNA for the CDR3 is TGTGCCAGTAGTATCGGGACAGCAAATGAAAAACTGTTTTTT. It yields the protein CASSIGTANEKLFF.

This chain uses TRBV28 with TRBJ2-7, with D unresolved. The CDR3 length is 12 residues. The germline V gene encodes CDR1 MDHEN and CDR2 SYDVKM. V gave up 2 bases and J gave up 2 bases, with 4 bases separating them. The CDR3 nucleotides read TGTGCCAGCAGTTTAAGAGCCTACGAGCAGTACTTC. Its translation: CASSLRAYEQYF.

The chain carries TRBV30 and TRBJ2-3; TRBD2 matches at 9 bases. This CDR3 region has 14 residues. Trimming took 7 bases from V and 1 from J; bases not matched to a gene: 6. Germline assignment: CDR1 GTSNPN and CDR2 SVGIG (reference sequence). Here the CDR3 DNA reads TGTGCCTCGTCTAAGCGGGAGGGCACAGATACGCAGTATTTT. Amino acid sequence: CASSKREGTDTQYF.

The chain uses TRBV6-2 or TRBV6-3 and TRBJ1-2, with 9 bases lining up with TRBD1. Germline CDR1 MNHEY, CDR2 SVGEGT. Unmatched junction bases numbered 2, after V lost 5 bases and J lost 7 bases. The CDR3 is 12 amino acids. CDR3 loop: CASSGQGSGYTF. The DNA of the CDR3 is TGTGCCAGCAGTGGACAGGGGTCTGGCTACACCTTC.

The rearrangement joins TRBV29-1 to TRBJ2-5; 8 nucleotides agree with TRBD2. The CDR3 spans 13 residues. Losses at the gene ends were 4 bases for V and 7 bases for J; bases not matched to a gene: 8. Germline V gives CDR1 SQVTM, CDR2 ANQGSEA. The DNA of the CDR3 is TGCAGCGTTGCTGGACTAGCTCGGGTGACCCAGTACTTC. Amino acids: CSVAGLARVTQYF.

The chain is built from TRBV11-2 and TRBJ1-1; TRBD1 is a possible D gene (6 bases). In germline, CDR1 is SGHAT, CDR2 FQNNGV. This CDR3 has 15 residues. The V and J ends lost 3 bases and 0 bases respectively, with 11 bases between them. CDR3 loop: CASSFTDRLNTEAFF. CDR3 in DNA: TGTGCCAGCAGCTTCACCGACAGGCTGAACACTGAAGCTTTCTTT.

The gene calls are TRBV6-5 and TRBJ2-1, with D possibly matching TRBD1 (6 bases). V lost 6 bases to trimming and J lost 5 bases, with 14 bases between them. The CDR3 covers 14 residues. Germline CDR1 and CDR2: MNHEY and SVGAGI. CDR3 residues: CASRIRDTDNEQFF. The CDR3 DNA reads as TGTGCCAGCAGGATCCGGGACACGGACAATGAGCAGTTCTTC.

V is TRBV2 and J is TRBJ1-2, with D possibly being TRBD1 (6 bases). Trimming pared 9 bases from V and 0 bases from J, leaving 23 bases between. This CDR3 has 17 residues. CDR1 and CDR2 from the germline V gene are SNHLY and FYNNEI. The CDR3 region is CASITGLYTLANYGYTF. Written as DNA, the CDR3 is TGTGCCAGTATTACAGGGCTTTATACCCTTGCTAACTATGGCTACACCTTC.

The CDR3 DNA reads as TGCAGCGTTGCCGGCGATACTAGCGGGGGCCGTCTACTCACAGATACGCAGTATTTT. As protein: CSVAGDTSGGRLLTDTQYF. This chain joins TRBV29-1 and TRBJ2-3, with 11 bases aligning to TRBD2. Germline loops: CDR1 SQVTM, CDR2 ANQGSEA. CDR3 length: 19 amino acids. Trimming took 4 bases from V and 2 from J; bases not matched to a gene: 17.

The chain employs TRBV6-1 and TRBJ1-2; a weak D match, TRBD1 (5 bases). There are 15 residues in the CDR3. V was pared by 0 bases and J by 3 bases, with 11 bases between. Germline V gene data show CDR1 as MNHNS and CDR2 as SASEGT. In DNA, the CDR3 is TGTGCCAGCAGTGAAGCGGGGGGGGAAGACTATGGCTACACCTTC. It translates to CASSEAGGEDYGYTF.

The CDR3 DNA reads as TGTGCCAGCTCACCACCGGGGGGGCGAAGCACAGATACGCAGTATTTT. Translation: CASSPPGGRSTDTQYF. V gene TRBV18 combines with J gene TRBJ2-3; tentative D call: TRBD2 (7 bases). The germline V and J ends were trimmed by 0 bases and 0 bases, with 10 bases remaining between them. Germline V gene lookup returns CDR1 KGHSH and CDR2 LQKENI. CDR3 length: 16 amino acids.

The chain joins TRBV3-1 (or the pseudogene TRBV3-2) to TRBJ2-3; TRBD2 matches 9 bases. Losses at the gene ends were 4 bases for V and 6 bases for J; bases not matched to a gene: 14. Germline loops: CDR1 LGHDT, CDR2 YNNKEL (reference sequence). The CDR3 loop spans 17 amino acids. CDR3 loop: CASSRPSLGGGVDTQYF. CDR3 DNA: TGTGCCAGCAGCCGCCCCTCCCTGGGCGGGGGGGTGGATACGCAGTATTTT.

The J gene is TRBJ2-2, the V gene TRBV6-5, with TRBD1 as a possible D gene (5 bases). Trimming removed 6 bases from V and 6 bases from J, with 14 bases in between. The CDR3 contains 14 residues. Per germline, CDR1 MNHEY and CDR2 SVGAGI. The CDR3 protein is CASSREVEPGELFF. The CDR3 nucleotides read TGTGCCAGCAGCAGGGAAGTAGAGCCCGGGGAGCTGTTTTTT.